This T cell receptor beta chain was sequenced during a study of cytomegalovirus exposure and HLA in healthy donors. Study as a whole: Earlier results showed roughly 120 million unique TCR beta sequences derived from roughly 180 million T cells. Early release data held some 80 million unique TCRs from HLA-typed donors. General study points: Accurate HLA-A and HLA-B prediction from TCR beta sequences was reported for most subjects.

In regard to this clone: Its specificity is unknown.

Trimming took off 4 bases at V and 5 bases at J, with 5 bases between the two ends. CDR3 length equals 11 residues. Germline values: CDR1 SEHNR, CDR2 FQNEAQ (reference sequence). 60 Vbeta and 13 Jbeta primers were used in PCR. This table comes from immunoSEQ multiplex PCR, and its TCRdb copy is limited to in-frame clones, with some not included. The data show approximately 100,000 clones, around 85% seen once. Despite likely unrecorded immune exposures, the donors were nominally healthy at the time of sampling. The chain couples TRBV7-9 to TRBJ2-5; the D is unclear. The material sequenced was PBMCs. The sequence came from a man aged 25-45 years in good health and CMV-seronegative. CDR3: CASSSEETQYF. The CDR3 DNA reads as TGTGCCAGCAGCTCGGAGGAGACCCAGTACTTC.